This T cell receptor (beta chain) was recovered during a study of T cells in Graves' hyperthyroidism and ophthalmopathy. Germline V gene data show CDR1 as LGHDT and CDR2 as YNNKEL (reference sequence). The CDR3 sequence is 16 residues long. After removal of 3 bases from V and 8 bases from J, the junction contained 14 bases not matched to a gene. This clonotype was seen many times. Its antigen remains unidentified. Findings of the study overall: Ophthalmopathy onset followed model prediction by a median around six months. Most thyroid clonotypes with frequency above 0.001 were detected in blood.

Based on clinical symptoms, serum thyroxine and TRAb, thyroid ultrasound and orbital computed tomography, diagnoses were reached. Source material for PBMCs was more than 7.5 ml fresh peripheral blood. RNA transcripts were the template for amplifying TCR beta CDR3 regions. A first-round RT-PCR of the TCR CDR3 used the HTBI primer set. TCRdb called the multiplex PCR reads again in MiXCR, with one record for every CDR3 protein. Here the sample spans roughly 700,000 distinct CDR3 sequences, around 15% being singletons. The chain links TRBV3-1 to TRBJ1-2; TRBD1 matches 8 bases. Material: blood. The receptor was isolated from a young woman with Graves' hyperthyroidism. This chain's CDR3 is CASSQGRWTGKNGYTF. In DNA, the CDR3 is TGTGCCAGCAGCCAGGGGAGGTGGACAGGGAAGAACGGCTACACCTTC.